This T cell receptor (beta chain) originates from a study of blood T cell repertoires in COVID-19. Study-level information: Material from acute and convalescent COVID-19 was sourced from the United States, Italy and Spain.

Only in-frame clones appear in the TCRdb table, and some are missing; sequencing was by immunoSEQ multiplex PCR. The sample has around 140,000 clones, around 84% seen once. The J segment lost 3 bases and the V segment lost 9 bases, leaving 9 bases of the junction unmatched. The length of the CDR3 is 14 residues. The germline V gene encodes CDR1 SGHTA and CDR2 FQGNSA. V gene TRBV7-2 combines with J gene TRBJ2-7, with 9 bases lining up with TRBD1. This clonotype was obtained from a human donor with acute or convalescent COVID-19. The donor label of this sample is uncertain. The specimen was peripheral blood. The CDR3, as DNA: TGTGCCAGTGGGACCGGGACAGGGTACTACGAGCAGTACTTC. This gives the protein CASGTGTGYYEQYF.